Shown below are 18 T cell receptor beta chains from a single sample sequenced in a study of regulatory T cells in long-lasting Graves disease. Both iRepertoire HTBI primers and Arm-PCR of CDR3 regions were used to build the TCR beta libraries. A single record per CDR3 protein comes from TCRdb applying MiXCR to the multiplex PCR reads. The sample yields 680,000 or so distinct CDR3 sequences, 15% to 20% seen once. Stated time point: newly diagnosed GD, antithyroid drugs for less than 3 months. The TCR library was made from RNA extracted from PBMCs. In addition, the sample was reused for a study of T cells in Graves' hyperthyroidism and ophthalmopathy.

Source: peripheral blood mononuclear cells (PBMCs), taken at new diagnosis, from a patient treated with antithyroid drugs. These TCRs come from a woman aged 25 to 39 with Graves disease.

This clonotype was picked up many times. V is TRBV14 and J is TRBJ2-7; 10 bases map to TRBD1. The trim removed 3 bases at V and 0 bases at J, leaving 5 bases unmatched. The CDR3 extends over 16 amino acids. Germline CDR1 SGHDN, CDR2 FVKESK. CDR3 nucleotide sequence: TGTGCCAGCAGCCAGGCGGACAGGGGGGACTCCTACGAGCAGTACTTC. It encodes CASSQADRGDSYEQYF. Filled out from reference TRBV14 and TRBJ2-7, the complete variable domain reads EAGVTQFPSHSVIEKGQTVTLRCDPISGHDNLYWYRRVMGKEIKFLLHFVKESKQDESGMPNNRFLAERTGGTYSTLKVQPAELEDSGVYFCASSQADRGDSYEQYFGPGTRLTVT.

The J gene is TRBJ1-1, the V gene TRBV7-9; TRBD1 might be the D (6 bases). The CDR3 is made up of 15 amino acids. Trimming took 7 bases from V and 5 from J, leaving 20 bases between them. In germline, CDR1 is SEHNR, CDR2 FQNEAQ (reference sequence). The CDR3 protein is CASTSPLGARTEAFF. For the CDR3, the DNA is TGTGCCAGCACCTCCCCATTGGGGGCGCGGACTGAAGCTTTCTTT.

This clonotype was counted a few times. V and J are TRBV5-1 and TRBJ1-4; D is perhaps TRBD1 (6 bases). V shed 5 bases and J shed 8 bases, with 13 bases lying between them. CDR3 length equals 13 residues. Germline V lookup: CDR1 SGHRS, CDR2 YFSETQ. The CDR3 region is CASRGGGGEKLFF. The CDR3, as DNA: TGCGCCAGCAGAGGTGGTGGGGGCGAAAAACTGTTTTTT.

There are many counts of this clonotype. The chain employs TRBV28 and TRBJ2-5; D uncertain. The germline V gene encodes CDR1 MDHEN and CDR2 SYDVKM. This CDR3 has 15 amino acids. V was clipped by 6 bases and J by 1 base, with 15 bases between them. The CDR3 here is CASSRGSVAQETQYF. In nucleotides, the CDR3 is TGTGCCAGCAGCCGCGGTTCGGTCGCCCAAGAGACCCAGTACTTC.

This clonotype showed up many times. V is TRBV7-2 and J is TRBJ2-7; 7 positions match TRBD1. The V segment lost 1 base and the J segment 2 bases; nucleotides outside the gene matches: 5. The CDR3 runs 15 residues. Per the germline V gene, CDR1 is SGHTA and CDR2 is FQGNSA. The CDR3 sequence is CASSLGGTATYEQYF. The CDR3 DNA follows: TGTGCCAGCAGCTTAGGGGGGACAGCAACCTACGAGCAGTACTTC.

The table lists this clonotype with a few counts. The chain links TRBV6-2 or TRBV6-3 to TRBJ2-7; D is unresolved. CDR3 size: 12 residues. Looked up from germline, CDR1 is MNHEY and CDR2 is SVGEGT. With 5 bases removed from V and 6 bases from J, the gap between germline ends came to 11 bases. The CDR3 here is CASSEVELEQYF. As DNA, the CDR3 is TGTGCCAGCAGTGAAGTGGAGCTCGAGCAGTACTTC.

The rearrangement uses TRBV28 and TRBJ1-4; D perhaps matches TRBD1 (6 bases). The ends were cut back, 1 base at V and 5 bases at J, with 17 bases in the middle. CDR1 is MDHEN and CDR2 is SYDVKM in the germline V gene. The CDR3 contains 17 residues. The CDR3 reads CASSLLSWYRENEKLFF. DNA of the CDR3: TGTGCCAGCAGTTTATTATCTTGGTACAGGGAGAATGAAAAACTGTTTTTT.

The table lists this clonotype with a few counts. The chain links TRBV20-1 to TRBJ2-3; 9 bases are a match to TRBD1. V shed 6 bases, J shed 0 bases, and the junction held 4 bases outside the gene matches. Germline-derived CDR1 and CDR2 are DFQATT and SNEGSKA (reference sequence). The CDR3 spans 14 residues. The CDR3 protein is CSAEGQGSTDTQYF. For the CDR3, the DNA is TGCAGTGCAGAGGGACAGGGAAGCACAGATACGCAGTATTTT.

There are many counts of this clonotype. The chain has TRBV27 and TRBJ2-1; 7 bases align to TRBD1. The CDR3 spans 12 residues. Trimming cost V 6 bases and J 16 bases; bases outside gene matches: 12. Germline-derived CDR1 and CDR2 are MNHEY and SMNVEV (reference sequence). The chain's CDR3 is CASRNLQGFSFF. In DNA, the CDR3 is TGTGCCAGCAGGAACTTACAGGGGTTCAGCTTCTTC.

This clonotype was observed many times. The CDR3: CASRRDRGLVETQYF. The CDR3 DNA reads TGTGCCAGCAGGAGGGACAGGGGATTGGTAGAGACCCAGTACTTC. The genes are TRBV2 and TRBJ2-5; 10 bases line up with TRBD1. The germline V gene has CDR1 SNHLY and CDR2 FYNNEI. Trimming cost V 6 bases and J 4 bases; bases outside gene matches: 8. This CDR3 is built from 15 residues. Supplemented by reference TRBV2 and TRBJ2-5, the full variable domain reads EPEVTQTPSHQVTQMGQEVILRCVPISNHLYFYWYRQILGQKVEFLVSFYNNEISEKSEIFDDQFSVERPDGSNFTLKIRSTKLEDSAMYFCASRRDRGLVETQYFGPGTRLLVL.

This clonotype was recorded a few times. The chain has TRBV29-1 and TRBJ2-3; tentative D call: TRBD1 (5 bases). V lost 5 bases and J lost 2, with 17 bases in between. Germline-derived CDR1 and CDR2 are SQVTM and ANQGSEA. The CDR3 extends over 15 amino acids. The chain's CDR3 is CSVSPQVLPTDTQYF. The DNA of the CDR3 is TGCAGCGTTTCCCCACAGGTGCTCCCCACAGATACGCAGTATTTT.

In this sample, this clonotype turned up many times. The chain employs TRBV6-7 and TRBJ2-5, with 8 bases matching TRBD2. TRBV6-7 is annotated as an ORF whose role is uncertain. The CDR3 is 20 residues long. After removal of 2 bases from V and 0 bases from J, the junction contained 17 bases not matched to a gene. CDR3 residues: CASSYGPGGAKRTNQETQYF. The CDR3, as DNA: TGTGCCAGCAGTTACGGGCCGGGAGGGGCGAAGAGAACGAACCAAGAGACCCAGTACTTC.

This clonotype has only a few counts. The rearrangement links TRBV6-2 or TRBV6-3 to TRBJ2-3; no clear D gene. V was shortened by 5 bases and J by 7 bases, with 13 bases between the two germline ends. The CDR3 has 13 amino acids. Germline loops: CDR1 MNHEY, CDR2 SVGEGT. The CDR3, as DNA: TGTGCCAGCAGTGAATTTCCTGATTATACGCAGTATTTT. Translation gives CASSEFPDYTQYF.

Details on this clonotype: A far larger clone is off by one base, so a read error is likely. This chain joins TRBV7-9 and TRBJ1-5; D remains ambiguous. The germline V gene encodes CDR1 SEHNR and CDR2 FQNEAQ (reference sequence). The germline V and J ends were trimmed by 1 base and 5 bases, with 6 bases remaining between them. This CDR3 has 13 residues. The CDR3 spells CASSLGNDQPQHF. CDR3 sequence (DNA): TGTGCCAGCAGCTTAGGGAATGATCAGCCCCAGCATTTT.

This clonotype was seen many times. The CDR3 DNA follows: TGTGCCAGCAACCCCGGACAGGGGTTGACCGGGGAGCTGTTTTTT. Residues: CASNPGQGLTGELFF. This chain connects TRBV12-3 or TRBV12-4 to TRBJ2-2; 9 nucleotides match TRBD1. The CDR3 is 15 amino acids. V shed 7 bases and J 5 bases; nucleotides not matched to a gene: 8.

This chain uses TRBV27 with TRBJ2-2; D gene unclear. V lost 2 bases and J 3 bases, leaving 16 bases between the germline ends. The CDR3 length is 17 residues. The germline gives CDR1 MNHEY, CDR2 SMNVEV (reference sequence). In nucleotides, the CDR3 is TGTGCCAGCAGTTTAGACCTTTTCCCGGTACACACCGGGGAGCTGTTTTTT. This sequence encodes CASSLDLFPVHTGELFF.

This clonotype was recorded many times. The J gene is TRBJ2-2, the V gene TRBV27; 8 nucleotides line up with TRBD1. The J segment lost 5 bases and the V segment lost 5 bases, leaving 7 bases of the junction unmatched. The CDR3 has 15 residues. Germline CDR1 and CDR2: MNHEY and SMNVEV (reference sequence). The CDR3 sequence is CASSRDRWWTGELFF. The CDR3 DNA follows: TGTGCCAGCAGTAGGGACAGGTGGTGGACCGGGGAGCTGTTTTTT.

The sample holds many counts of this clonotype. This chain connects TRBV6-1 to TRBJ1-2, with a weak D call TRBD1 (5 bases). The V gene lost 5 bases and the J gene lost 6 bases, with 13 bases spanning the gap. CDR3 size: 13 residues. The germline CDR1 and CDR2 sequences are MNHNS and SASEGT. CDR3 DNA: TGTGCCAGCAGTCGAGGGACTGTTGATGGCTACACCTTC. Its translation is CASSRGTVDGYTF.